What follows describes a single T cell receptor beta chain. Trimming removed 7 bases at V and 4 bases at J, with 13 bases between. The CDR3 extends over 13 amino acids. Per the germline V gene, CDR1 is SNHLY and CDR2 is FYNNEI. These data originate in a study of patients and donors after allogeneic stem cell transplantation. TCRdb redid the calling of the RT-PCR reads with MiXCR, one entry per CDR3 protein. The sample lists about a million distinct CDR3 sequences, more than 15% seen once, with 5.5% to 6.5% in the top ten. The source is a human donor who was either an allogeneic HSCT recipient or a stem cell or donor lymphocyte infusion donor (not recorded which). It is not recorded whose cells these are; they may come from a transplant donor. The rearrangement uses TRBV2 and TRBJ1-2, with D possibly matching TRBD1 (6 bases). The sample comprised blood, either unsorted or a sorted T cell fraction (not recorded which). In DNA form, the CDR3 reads TGTGCCAGCACGTACAGGGAAGGCTATGGCTACACCTTC. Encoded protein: CASTYREGYGYTF.